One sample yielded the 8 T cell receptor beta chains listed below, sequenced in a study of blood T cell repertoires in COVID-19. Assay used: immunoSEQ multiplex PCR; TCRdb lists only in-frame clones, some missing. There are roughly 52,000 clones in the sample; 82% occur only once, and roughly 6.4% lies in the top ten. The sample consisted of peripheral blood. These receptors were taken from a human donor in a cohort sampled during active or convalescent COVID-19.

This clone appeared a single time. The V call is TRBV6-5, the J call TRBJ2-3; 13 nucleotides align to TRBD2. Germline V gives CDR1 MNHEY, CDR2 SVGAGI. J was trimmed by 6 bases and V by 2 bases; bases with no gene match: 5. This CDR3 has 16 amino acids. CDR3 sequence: CASSYATSGGVDTQYF. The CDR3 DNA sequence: TGTGCCAGCAGTTACGCCACTAGCGGGGGGGTTGATACGCAGTATTTT.

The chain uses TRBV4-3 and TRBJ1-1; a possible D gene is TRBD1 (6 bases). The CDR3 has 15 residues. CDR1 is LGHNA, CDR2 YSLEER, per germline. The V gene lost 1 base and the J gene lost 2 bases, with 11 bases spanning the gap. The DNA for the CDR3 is TGCGCCAGCAGCCAAGTCTGGACAGCTAACACTGAAGCTTTCTTT. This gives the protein CASSQVWTANTEAFF.

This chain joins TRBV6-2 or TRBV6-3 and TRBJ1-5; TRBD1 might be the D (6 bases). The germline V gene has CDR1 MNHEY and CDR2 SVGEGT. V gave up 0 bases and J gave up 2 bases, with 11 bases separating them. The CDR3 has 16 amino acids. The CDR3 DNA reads TGTGCCAGCAGTTACTCTCACAGGGTAGGCAATCAGCCCCAGCATTTT. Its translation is CASSYSHRVGNQPQHF.

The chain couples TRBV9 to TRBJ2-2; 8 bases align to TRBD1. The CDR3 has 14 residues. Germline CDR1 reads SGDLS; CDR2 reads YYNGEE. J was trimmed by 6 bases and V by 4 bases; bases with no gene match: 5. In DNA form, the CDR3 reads TGTGCCAGCAGCCTTGGACAGGGATCCGGGGAGCTGTTTTTT. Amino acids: CASSLGQGSGELFF.

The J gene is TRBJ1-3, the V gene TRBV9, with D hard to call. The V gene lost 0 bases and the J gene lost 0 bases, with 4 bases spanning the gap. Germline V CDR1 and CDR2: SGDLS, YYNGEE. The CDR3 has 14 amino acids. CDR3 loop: CASSVANSGNTIYF. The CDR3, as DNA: TGTGCCAGCAGCGTAGCCAACTCTGGAAACACCATATATTTT.

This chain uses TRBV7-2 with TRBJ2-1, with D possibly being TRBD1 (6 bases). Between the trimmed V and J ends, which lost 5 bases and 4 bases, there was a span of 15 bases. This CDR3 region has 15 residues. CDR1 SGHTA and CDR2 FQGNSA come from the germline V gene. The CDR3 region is CASSTGLGAYNEQFF. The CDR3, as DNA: TGTGCCAGCAGCACAGGGTTAGGTGCGTACAATGAGCAGTTCTTC.

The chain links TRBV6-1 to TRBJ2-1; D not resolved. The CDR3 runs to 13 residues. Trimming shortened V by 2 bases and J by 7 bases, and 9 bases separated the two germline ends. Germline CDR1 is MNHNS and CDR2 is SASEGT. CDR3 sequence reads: CASSESSLNEQFF. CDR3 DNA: TGTGCCAGCAGTGAATCGTCGCTAAATGAGCAGTTCTTC.

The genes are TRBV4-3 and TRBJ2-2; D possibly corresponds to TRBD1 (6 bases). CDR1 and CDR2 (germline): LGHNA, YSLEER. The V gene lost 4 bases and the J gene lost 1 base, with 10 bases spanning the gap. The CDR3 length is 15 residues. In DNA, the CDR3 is TGCGCCAGCAGCCGTTGGGGGCAGAACACCGGGGAGCTGTTTTTT. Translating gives CASSRWGQNTGELFF.